Listed below are T cell receptor beta chains from one sample, sequenced in a study of cytomegalovirus exposure and HLA in healthy donors. Using immunoSEQ multiplex PCR, the repertoire was profiled, and TCRdb retains in-frame clones only, with some absent. The sample holds about 120,000 clones, around three quarters seen once. The sequenced sample was PBMCs. The receptor set was obtained from a female donor in good health and CMV-seronegative. CDR3s include the opening cysteine and the closing phenylalanine or tryptophan. A D gene is named only where the DNA matches it firmly.

j_gene,d_gene,v_gene,CDR3aa
TRBJ1-1,TRBD1,TRBV19,CASSIFGQGTEAFF
TRBJ1-1,TRBD1,TRBV19,CASSIWTGLGNTEAFF
TRBJ2-2,.,TRBV6-5,CASSYSSGLIGELFF
TRBJ1-6,TRBD1,TRBV5-4,CASSEINSQGGSPLHF
TRBJ1-2,TRBD1,TRBV10-3,CAISESDRAAGYTF
TRBJ1-5,TRBD1,TRBV19,CASSTDRGRGQPQHF
TRBJ1-5,.,TRBV7-9,CASSFSSNQPQHF
TRBJ1-6,.,TRBV30,CAWRRASGSLHF
TRBJ1-4,.,TRBV30,CAWSVQRPGGGKLFF
TRBJ2-5,TRBD2,TRBV7-8,CASSLAAGGGRGTQYF
TRBJ2-5,TRBD2,TRBV29-1,CSAEPYKGLAGGQTQYF
TRBJ2-7,TRBD2,TRBV2,CASSPTEVLRTRYEQYF
TRBJ2-5,TRBD2,TRBV4-3,CASSQGLAGVETQYF
TRBJ2-3,TRBD1,TRBV27,CASSLTGGTDTQYF
TRBJ2-2,.,TRBV19,CASSLYTGELFF
TRBJ2-2,.,TRBV1,CTSSQSAPNTGELFF
TRBJ1-1,.,TRBV5-1,CASSLGGRGAFF
TRBJ1-4,.,TRBV7-2,CASSLADRSNEKLFF
TRBJ1-1,TRBD1,TRBV19,CASSKRQGEAFF
TRBJ1-1,TRBD1,TRBV7-9,CASRTSRGQGGTEAFF
TRBJ2-3,.,TRBV6-1,CASSERVWDTQYF
TRBJ2-3,TRBD1,TRBV5-1,CASSYGLGDRSTDTQYF
TRBJ2-1,TRBD1,TRBV30,CAWSATGTGDNEQFF
TRBJ2-3,.,TRBV5-1,CASSLARDTQYF
TRBJ1-6,.,TRBV9,CASSSPRPLHF
TRBJ2-5,TRBD1,TRBV27,CASSPGQAYQETQYF
TRBJ2-5,TRBD1,TRBV5-1,CASSRTPGTGTETQYF
TRBJ1-2,.,TRBV6-4,CASSDGGNYGYTF
TRBJ2-3,.,TRBV11-3,CASSPSRGSDTQYF
TRBJ1-5,.,TRBV6-5,CASSPDSYQPQHF
.,TRBD1,TRBV6-1,CASSEPGGPSGEQYF
TRBJ2-2,TRBD2,TRBV15,CATSRIAGGAGELFF